The 28 T cell receptor beta chains presented below share a single source sample, sequenced in a study of blood T cell repertoires in COVID-19. Sequenced by immunoSEQ multiplex PCR; TCRdb stores in-frame clones only, minus some. Of tens of thousands of clones listed, over 75% were seen once; the top ten hold roughly 5.3%. Material for sequencing was peripheral blood. Every receptor here comes from an older man in a cohort sampled during active COVID-19.

Only a few counts were recorded for this clone. The chain has TRBV11-2 and TRBJ1-1; D not resolved. V was cut by 5 bases and J by 3 bases, with 13 bases left in between. Germline V gene lookup returns CDR1 SGHAT and CDR2 FQNNGV. CDR3 length: 14 residues. CDR3 nucleotides: TGTGCCAGCAGCCCCGGGGAAAGCCACACTGAAGCTTTCTTT. This sequence encodes CASSPGESHTEAFF.

By its share, this clone is medium-sized. The J gene is TRBJ2-7, the V gene TRBV4-3; 7 bases are shared with TRBD1. The CDR3 has 15 amino acids. The germline V gene has CDR1 LGHNA and CDR2 YSLEER. After removal of 0 bases from V and 4 bases from J, the junction contained 6 bases not matched to a gene. CDR3 protein: CASSQDKGGGYEQYF. CDR3 in DNA: TGCGCCAGCAGCCAAGATAAAGGGGGCGGATACGAGCAGTACTTC.

This rearrangement joins TRBV5-3 to TRBJ2-5; 11 bases match TRBD2. TRBV5-3 is an ORF for which the function is uncertain. J gave up 5 bases and V 0 bases, and 9 bases lay outside the gene matches. This CDR3 spans 17 amino acids. In nucleotides, the CDR3 is TGTGCCAGAAGCTTGGCTTTTAGCGGGGGGGCCCTTGAGACCCAGTACTTC. Amino acids: CARSLAFSGGALETQYF.

V is TRBV15 and J is TRBJ2-3; unclear D gene. This CDR3 spans 12 amino acids. The V gene's germline CDR1 is LNHNV and CDR2 YYDKDF (reference sequence). Deletions cut 4 bases from V and 8 bases from J, with 10 bases between. The CDR3 spells CATSIPTGTQYF. CDR3 nucleotides: TGTGCCACCAGCATCCCCACGGGTACGCAGTATTTT.

This clone was counted once. V gene TRBV12-3 or TRBV12-4 combines with J gene TRBJ2-3; D is unclear. The CDR3 consists of 13 residues. Between the trimmed V and J ends, which lost 6 bases and 0 bases, there was a span of 7 bases. The CDR3 DNA reads as TGTGCCAGCAGCCCCTCTAGCACAGATACGCAGTATTTT. This translates into CASSPSSTDTQYF.

The chain has TRBV10-3 and TRBJ2-5, with D maybe TRBD2 (6 bases). CDR3 size: 14 residues. V lost 10 bases to trimming and J lost 4 bases, with 19 bases between them. Germline V gene lookup returns CDR1 ENHRY and CDR2 SYGVKD. The CDR3 region has the DNA TGTGCCACCCCCTGCTGCCAGGGAGGAGAGACCCAGTACTTC. It translates to CATPCCQGGETQYF.

The chain has TRBV25-1 and TRBJ1-2, with TRBD1 matching 7 bases. With 2 bases clipped from V and 0 bases from J, the junction kept 6 bases outside the gene matches. The CDR3 totals 16 residues. Per germline, CDR1 MGHDK and CDR2 SYGVNS. CDR3 loop: CASSETRTGANYGYTF. CDR3 DNA sequence: TGTGCCAGCAGTGAAACCCGGACAGGCGCTAACTATGGCTACACCTTC.

The chain joins TRBV6-4 to TRBJ1-1; 7 bases are shared with TRBD1. After removal of 7 bases from V and 0 bases from J, the junction contained 8 bases not matched to a gene. The CDR3 consists of 15 residues. Per germline, CDR1 MRHNA and CDR2 SNTAGT. For the CDR3, the DNA is TGTGCCAGCAATCCCAAGGGGGCTATGAACACTGAAGCTTTCTTT. Its translation is CASNPKGAMNTEAFF.

V is TRBV20-1 and J is TRBJ2-7; 15 bases align to TRBD2. This CDR3 is 14 amino acids long. V was clipped by 3 bases and J by 6 bases; unmatched bases: 3. In germline, CDR1 is DFQATT, CDR2 SNEGSKA (reference sequence). CDR3 amino acids: CSASGTSGRSEQYF. The DNA for the CDR3 is TGCAGTGCTAGTGGGACTAGCGGGAGGAGCGAGCAGTACTTC.

The chain is built from TRBV24-1 and TRBJ1-2; the D gene is possibly TRBD1 (5 bases). The CDR3 sequence is 13 residues long. Germline V gene data show CDR1 as KGHDR and CDR2 as SFDVKD. V shed 1 base and J shed 5 bases, with 7 bases lying between them. The CDR3 sequence is CATSDFRGYGYTF. In nucleotides, the CDR3 is TGTGCCACCAGTGATTTTCGGGGGTATGGCTACACCTTC.

The V gene is TRBV12-5, the J gene TRBJ2-6; no clear D gene. With 8 bases removed from V and 0 bases from J, the gap between germline ends came to 5 bases. This CDR3 is 13 amino acids long. The germline V gene encodes CDR1 LGHNT and CDR2 FRNRAP. CDR3 protein: CASLASGANVLTF. CDR3 nucleotide sequence: TGTGCTAGTCTGGCCTCTGGGGCCAACGTCCTGACTTTC.

The rearrangement joins TRBV19 to TRBJ1-1; TRBD1 is a possible D gene (5 bases). Trimming left V 5 bases short and J 2 bases short, with 12 bases between. The CDR3 consists of 14 residues. Germline V CDR1 and CDR2: LNHDA, SQIVND (reference sequence). This CDR3 is CASSSHGGNTEAFF. The CDR3 DNA sequence: TGTGCCAGTAGTTCTCACGGGGGTAACACTGAAGCTTTCTTT. Together with reference TRBV19 and TRBJ1-1, the CDR3 gives the full variable domain: DGGITQSPKYLFRKEGQNVTLSCEQNLNHDAMYWYRQDPGQGLRLIYYSQIVNDFQKGDIAEGYSVSREKKESFPLTVTSAQKNPTAFYLCASSSHGGNTEAFFGQGTRLTVV.

The chain recombines TRBV19 with TRBJ1-2; TRBD1 matches 11 bases. The CDR3 consists of 14 residues. V shed 6 bases and J 7 bases; nucleotides not matched to a gene: 7. CDR1 LNHDA and CDR2 SQIVND come from the germline V gene (reference sequence). DNA for the CDR3: TGTGCCAGTAGGACCGGACAGGGGGCGAGTGGCTACACCTTC. Protein sequence: CASRTGQGASGYTF.

The chain combines TRBV12-5 with TRBJ2-7; D is unclear. Looked up from germline, CDR1 is LGHNT and CDR2 is FRNRAP. The CDR3 has 11 residues. Trimming took 6 bases from V and 2 from J, leaving 5 bases between them. CDR3 DNA sequence: TGTGCTAGTGGCTTAGCCTACGAGCAGTACTTC. Its protein is CASGLAYEQYF.

The gene calls are TRBV6-5 and TRBJ1-4; 8 bases agree with TRBD1. V lost 0 bases and J lost 3; bases outside the gene matches: 3. The length of the CDR3 is 16 residues. Germline V lookup: CDR1 MNHEY, CDR2 SVGAGI. CDR3 DNA sequence: TGTGCCAGCAGTTACTCTTGGACAGGGTCTAATGAAAAACTGTTTTTT. Translation: CASSYSWTGSNEKLFF.

CDR3 in amino acids: CASSVGGQGSYEQYF. Here the CDR3 DNA reads TGTGCCAGCAGCGTAGGGGGGCAGGGTTCCTACGAGCAGTACTTC. The chain uses TRBV9 and TRBJ2-7; D possibly corresponds to TRBD1 (6 bases). The CDR3 loop spans 15 amino acids. Germline V CDR1 and CDR2: SGDLS, YYNGEE. The V gene lost 0 bases and the J gene lost 1 base, with 11 bases spanning the gap. The full variable domain, its missing parts supplied by reference TRBV9 and TRBJ2-7, is DSGVTQTPKHLITATGQRVTLRCSPRSGDLSVYWYQQSLDQGLQFLIQYYNGEERAKGNILERFSAQQFPDLHSELNLSSLELGDSALYFCASSVGGQGSYEQYFGPGTRLTVT.

This chain connects TRBV3-1 (or the pseudogene TRBV3-2) to TRBJ2-5; tentative D call: TRBD2 (6 bases). V lost 4 bases and J lost 0, with 9 bases in between. This CDR3 has 14 residues. Germline V gives CDR1 LGHDT, CDR2 YNNKEL (reference sequence). CDR3 DNA sequence: TGTGCCAGCAGCCGAAGACTAGACCAAGAGACCCAGTACTTC. Protein: CASSRRLDQETQYF.

The chain joins TRBV10-3 to TRBJ1-6, with 7 nucleotides matching TRBD1. The CDR3 has 15 amino acids. Germline values: CDR1 ENHRY, CDR2 SYGVKD. V shed 5 bases and J 7 bases; nucleotides not matched to a gene: 8. CDR3 protein: CAISRDQGGNSPLHF. DNA for the CDR3: TGTGCCATCAGTCGGGACCAGGGGGGCAATTCACCCCTCCACTTT.

With regard to this clone: The junction departs from the called germline gene at one end, perhaps through a read error. The rearrangement uses TRBV6-1 and TRBJ1-6, with 7 bases matching TRBD1. CDR1 is MNHNS, CDR2 SASEGT, per germline. This CDR3 has 15 amino acids. The CDR3 nucleotides are TGTGCCAGCAGGGAAGCCGCGACAGGGAACTCACCCCTCCACTTT. Its protein is CASREAATGNSPLHF.

The V call is TRBV5-1, the J call TRBJ1-4; TRBD1 agrees at 8 bases. This CDR3 region has 15 residues. Germline CDR1 is SGHRS and CDR2 is YFSETQ. The trim removed 0 bases at V and 3 bases at J, leaving 1 base unmatched. The CDR3 reads CASSLAGQANEKLFF. Written as DNA, the CDR3 is TGCGCCAGCAGCTTGGCGGGACAGGCTAATGAAAAACTGTTTTTT. The whole variable domain, remainder taken from reference TRBV5-1 and TRBJ1-4, is KAGVTQTPRYLIKTRGQQVTLSCSPISGHRSVSWYQQTPGQGLQFLFEYFSETQRNKGNFPGRFSGRQFSNSRSEMNVSTLELGDSALYLCASSLAGQANEKLFFGSGTQLSVL.

The rearrangement links TRBV7-2 to TRBJ2-2; tentative D call: TRBD2 (6 bases). This CDR3 is built from 17 residues. Trimming removed 0 bases from V and 1 base from J, with 12 bases in between. CDR1 SGHTA and CDR2 FQGNSA come from the germline V gene. In DNA, the CDR3 is TGTGCCAGCAGCTTAGCAAGCGGGCCTAAGAACACCGGGGAGCTGTTTTTT. Protein: CASSLASGPKNTGELFF.

The V call is TRBV7-2, the J call TRBJ2-7; TRBD1 matches at 12 bases. The V segment lost 10 bases and the J segment 8 bases; nucleotides outside the gene matches: 12. The CDR3 length is 14 residues. Germline CDR1 is SGHTA and CDR2 is FQGNSA. CDR3 nucleotide sequence: TGTGCCACCAAACCGGGACAGGGGGCGCATCAGCAGTACTTC. Its protein is CATKPGQGAHQQYF.

The CDR3 region is CASSRGTGINTEAFF. CDR3 in DNA: TGTGCCAGCAGCCGCGGGACAGGGATAAACACTGAAGCTTTCTTT. The rearrangement links TRBV7-2 to TRBJ1-1, with 9 bases that match TRBD1. Looked up from germline, CDR1 is SGHTA and CDR2 is FQGNSA. Trimming took 5 bases from V and 2 from J; bases not matched to a gene: 6. The CDR3 has 15 residues.

This chain connects TRBV6-5 to TRBJ1-5; TRBD1 matches at 9 bases. CDR3 size: 14 residues. The germline V gene has CDR1 MNHEY and CDR2 SVGAGI. After removal of 2 bases from V and 9 bases from J, the junction contained 5 bases not matched to a gene. CDR3 region: CASSYGQGQLPQHF. CDR3 bases: TGTGCCAGCAGTTACGGACAGGGGCAATTGCCCCAGCATTTT.

The chain combines TRBV6-1 with TRBJ2-7; D may be TRBD1 (6 bases). The V gene's germline CDR1 is MNHNS and CDR2 SASEGT. This CDR3 has 16 residues. V was cut by 1 base and J by 0 bases, with 13 bases left in between. The CDR3 protein is CASSEGGQAGSYEQYF. CDR3 sequence (DNA): TGTGCCAGCAGTGAAGGGGGGCAGGCCGGCTCCTACGAGCAGTACTTC.

The chain couples TRBV2 to TRBJ2-6, with D maybe TRBD1 (6 bases). V was cut by 5 bases and J by 0 bases, with 14 bases left in between. CDR1 and CDR2 from the germline V gene are SNHLY and FYNNEI. The CDR3 is 17 residues long. CDR3 DNA sequence: TGTGCCAGCAGTCTTAAAACAGGGAGCTCTGGGGCCAACGTCCTGACTTTC. This gives the protein CASSLKTGSSGANVLTF.

The chain employs TRBV5-3 and TRBJ1-3; 7 positions agree with TRBD1. TRBV5-3 is an ORF; its function is uncertain. J gave up 8 bases and V 4 bases, and 18 bases lay outside the gene matches. There are 17 residues in the CDR3. CDR3 amino acids: CARSLMPDRVSPDTIYF. The CDR3 DNA reads as TGTGCCAGAAGCCTAATGCCAGACAGGGTTTCGCCGGACACCATATATTTT.

The genes are TRBV6-5 and TRBJ1-5; TRBD1 aligns across 7 bases. The CDR3 extends over 15 amino acids. Losses at the gene ends were 6 bases for V and 0 bases for J; bases not matched to a gene: 5. Germline-derived CDR1 and CDR2 are MNHEY and SVGAGI. CDR3 amino acids: CASSSGTDSNQPQHF. The CDR3 region has the DNA TGTGCCAGCAGCTCCGGGACAGATAGCAATCAGCCCCAGCATTTT.